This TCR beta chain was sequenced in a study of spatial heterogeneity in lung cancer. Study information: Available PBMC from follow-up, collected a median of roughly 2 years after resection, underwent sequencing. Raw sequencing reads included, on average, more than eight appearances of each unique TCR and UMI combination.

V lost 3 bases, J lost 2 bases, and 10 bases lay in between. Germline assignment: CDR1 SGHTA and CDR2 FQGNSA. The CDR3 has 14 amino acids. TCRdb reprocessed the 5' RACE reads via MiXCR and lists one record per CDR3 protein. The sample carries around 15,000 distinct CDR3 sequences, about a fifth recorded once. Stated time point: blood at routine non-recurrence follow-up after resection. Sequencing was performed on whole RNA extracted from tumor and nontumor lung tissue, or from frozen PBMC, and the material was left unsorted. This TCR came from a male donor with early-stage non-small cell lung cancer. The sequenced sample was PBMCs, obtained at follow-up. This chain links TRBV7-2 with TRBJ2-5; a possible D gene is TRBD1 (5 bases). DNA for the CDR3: TGTGCCAGCAGCTTTGGTAGGGGACAAGAGACCCAGTACTTC. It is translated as CASSFGRGQETQYF. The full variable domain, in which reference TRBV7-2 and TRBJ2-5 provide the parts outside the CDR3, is GAGVSQSPSNKVTEKGKDVELRCDPISGHTALYWYRQSLGQGLEFLIYFQGNSAPDKSGLPSDRFSAERTGGSVSTLTIQRTQQEDSAVYLCASSFGRGQETQYFGPGTRLLVL.